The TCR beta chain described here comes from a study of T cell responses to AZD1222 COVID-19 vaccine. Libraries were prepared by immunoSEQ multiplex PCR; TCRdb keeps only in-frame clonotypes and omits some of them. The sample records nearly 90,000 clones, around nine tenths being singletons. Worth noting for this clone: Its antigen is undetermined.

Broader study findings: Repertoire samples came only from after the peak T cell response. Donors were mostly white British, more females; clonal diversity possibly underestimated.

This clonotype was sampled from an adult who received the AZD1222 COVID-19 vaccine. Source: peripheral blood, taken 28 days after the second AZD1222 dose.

The CDR3 region is CAISESQNREARPGYTF. The CDR3 DNA sequence: TGTGCCATCAGTGAGTCCCAGAATCGGGAGGCTCGTCCTGGCTACACCTTC. The chain employs TRBV10-3 and TRBJ1-2; D is unclear. The germline V gene has CDR1 ENHRY and CDR2 SYGVKD. The V end lost 0 bases, the J end lost 7 bases, and 21 bases lay between the germline ends. CDR3 length equals 17 residues.